This T cell receptor beta chain was observed in a study of shared clonotypes between healthy human individuals. Study details: Researchers drew samples from two women and three men aged 18 to 49.

V lost 1 base and J 0 bases, leaving 12 bases between the germline ends. The CDR3 covers 17 residues. From germline, CDR1 is MGHDK and CDR2 SYGVNS. About this clone itself: Its antigen remains unidentified.

Findings and limits, study-wide: Represented diversity, genetic and exposure-history alike, was limited by few donors. Blood alone was sampled, and tissue repertoires likely differ.

Sequencing was performed on unsorted PBMC DNA using ten immunoSEQ deep assay plates. Sequencing used immunoSEQ multiplex PCR; TCRdb keeps in-frame clones, though not all of them. Found here are fewer than 650,000 clones, 76% of them singletons; the top ten hold approximately 12%. The TCR originated in a woman aged 40-49 years in good health. Some clones in this sample may be carry-over from other donors' samples. Sequenced material: PBMCs. J is TRBJ2-2 and V is TRBV25-1, with TRBD1 as a possible D gene (5 bases). DNA for the CDR3: TGTGCCAGCAGTGAATTAGGACAAACTCCGAACACCGGGGAGCTGTTTTTT. Amino acid sequence: CASSELGQTPNTGELFF.